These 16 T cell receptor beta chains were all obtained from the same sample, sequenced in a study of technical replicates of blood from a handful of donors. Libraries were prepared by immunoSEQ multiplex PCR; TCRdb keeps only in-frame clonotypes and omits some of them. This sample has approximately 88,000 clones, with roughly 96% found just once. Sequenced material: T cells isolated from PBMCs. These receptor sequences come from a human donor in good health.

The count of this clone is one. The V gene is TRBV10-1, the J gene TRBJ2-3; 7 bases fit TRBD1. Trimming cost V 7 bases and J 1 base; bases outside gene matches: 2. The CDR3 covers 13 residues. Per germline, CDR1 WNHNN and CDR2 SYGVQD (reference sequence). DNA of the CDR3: TGCGCCAGCACCGGACAGGGCACAGATACGCAGTATTTT. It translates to CASTGQGTDTQYF.

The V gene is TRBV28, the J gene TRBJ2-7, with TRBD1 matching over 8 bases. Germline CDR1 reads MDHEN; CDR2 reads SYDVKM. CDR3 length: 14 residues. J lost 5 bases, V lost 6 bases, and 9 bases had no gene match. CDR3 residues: CASSQMDRAHEQYF. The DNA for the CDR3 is TGTGCCAGCAGCCAAATGGACAGGGCCCACGAGCAGTACTTC.

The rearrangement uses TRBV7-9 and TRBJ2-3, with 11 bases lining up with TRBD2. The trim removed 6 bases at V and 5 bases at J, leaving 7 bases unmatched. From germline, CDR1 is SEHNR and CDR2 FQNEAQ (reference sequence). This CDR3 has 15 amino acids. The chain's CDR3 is CASRELAGVGDTQYF. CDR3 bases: TGTGCCAGCAGGGAACTAGCGGGAGTAGGAGATACGCAGTATTTT.

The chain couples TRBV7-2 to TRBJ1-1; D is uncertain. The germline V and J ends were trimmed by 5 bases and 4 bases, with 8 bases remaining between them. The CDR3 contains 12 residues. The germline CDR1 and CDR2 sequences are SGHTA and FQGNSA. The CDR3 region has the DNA TGTGCCAGCAGCCCAGACACCACTGAAGCTTTCTTT. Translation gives CASSPDTTEAFF.

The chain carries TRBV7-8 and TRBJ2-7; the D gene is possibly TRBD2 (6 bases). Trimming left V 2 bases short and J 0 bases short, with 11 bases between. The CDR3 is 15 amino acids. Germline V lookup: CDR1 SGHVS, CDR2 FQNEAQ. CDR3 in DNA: TGTGCCAGCAGCTTACGGGCGGGAAGCTCCTACGAGCAGTACTTC. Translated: CASSLRAGSSYEQYF.

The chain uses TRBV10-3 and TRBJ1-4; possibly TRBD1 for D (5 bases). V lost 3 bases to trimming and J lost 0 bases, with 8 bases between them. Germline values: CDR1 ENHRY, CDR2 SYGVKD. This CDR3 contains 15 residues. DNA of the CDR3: TGTGCCATCAGTGATGGGACTGCAACTAATGAAAAACTGTTTTTT. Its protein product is CAISDGTATNEKLFF.

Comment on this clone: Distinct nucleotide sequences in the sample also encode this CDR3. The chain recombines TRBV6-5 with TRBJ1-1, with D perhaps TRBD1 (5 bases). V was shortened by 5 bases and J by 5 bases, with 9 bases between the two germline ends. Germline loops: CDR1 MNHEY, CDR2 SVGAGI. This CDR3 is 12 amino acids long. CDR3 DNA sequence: TGTGCCAGCAGTCCCGGGGGGACTGAAGCTTTCTTT. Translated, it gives CASSPGGTEAFF.

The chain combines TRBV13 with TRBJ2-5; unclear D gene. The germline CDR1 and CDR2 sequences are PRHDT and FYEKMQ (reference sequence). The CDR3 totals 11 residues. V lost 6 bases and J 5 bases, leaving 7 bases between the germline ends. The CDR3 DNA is TGTGCCAGCAGTCGGTCGGAGACCCAGTACTTC. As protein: CASSRSETQYF. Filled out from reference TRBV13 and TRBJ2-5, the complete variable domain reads AAGVIQSPRHLIKEKRETATLKCYPIPRHDTVYWYQQGPGQDPQFLISFYEKMQSDKGSIPDRFSAQQFSDYHSELNMSSLELGDSALYFCASSRSETQYFGPGTRLLVL.

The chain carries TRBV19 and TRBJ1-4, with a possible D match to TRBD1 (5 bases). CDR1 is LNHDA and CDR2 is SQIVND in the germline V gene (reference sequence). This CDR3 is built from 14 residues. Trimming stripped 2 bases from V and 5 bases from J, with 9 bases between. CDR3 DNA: TGTGCCAGTAGTATACCAGGGCCAAATGAAAAACTGTTTTTT. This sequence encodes CASSIPGPNEKLFF.

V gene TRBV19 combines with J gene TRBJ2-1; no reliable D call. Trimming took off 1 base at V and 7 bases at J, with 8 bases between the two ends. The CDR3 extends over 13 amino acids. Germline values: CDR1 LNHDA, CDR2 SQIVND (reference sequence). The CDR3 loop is CASSIGAWNEQFF. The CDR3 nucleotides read TGTGCCAGTAGTATAGGGGCGTGGAATGAGCAGTTCTTC. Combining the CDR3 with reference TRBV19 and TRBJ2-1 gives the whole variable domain DGGITQSPKYLFRKEGQNVTLSCEQNLNHDAMYWYRQDPGQGLRLIYYSQIVNDFQKGDIAEGYSVSREKKESFPLTVTSAQKNPTAFYLCASSIGAWNEQFFGPGTRLTVL.

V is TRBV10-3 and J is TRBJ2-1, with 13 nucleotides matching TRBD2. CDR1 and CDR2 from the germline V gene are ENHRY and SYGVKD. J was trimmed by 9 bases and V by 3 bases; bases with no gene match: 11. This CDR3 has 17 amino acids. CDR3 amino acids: CAISDPSLAGGLGEQFF. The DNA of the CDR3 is TGTGCCATCAGTGATCCCTCACTAGCGGGAGGGCTGGGTGAGCAGTTCTTC.

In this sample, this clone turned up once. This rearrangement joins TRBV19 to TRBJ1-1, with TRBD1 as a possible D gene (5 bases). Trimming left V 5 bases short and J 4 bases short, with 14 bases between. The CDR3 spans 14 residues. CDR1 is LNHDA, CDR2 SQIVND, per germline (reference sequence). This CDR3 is CASSPRGGSTEAFF. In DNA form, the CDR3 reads TGTGCCAGTAGTCCACGGGGGGGAAGCACTGAAGCTTTCTTT.

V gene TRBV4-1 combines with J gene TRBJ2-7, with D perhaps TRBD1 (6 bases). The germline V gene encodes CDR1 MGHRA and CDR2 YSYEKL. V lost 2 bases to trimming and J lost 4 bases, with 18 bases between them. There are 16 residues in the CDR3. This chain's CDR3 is CASSQLILTGPYEQYF. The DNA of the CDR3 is TGCGCCAGCAGCCAACTTATTCTTACAGGGCCATACGAGCAGTACTTC.

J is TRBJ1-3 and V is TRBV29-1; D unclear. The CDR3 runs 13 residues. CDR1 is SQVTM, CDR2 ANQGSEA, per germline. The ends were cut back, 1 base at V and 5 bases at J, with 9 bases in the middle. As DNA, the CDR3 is TGCAGCGTTGAAGGCTCAGAAAGAAACACCATATATTTT. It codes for CSVEGSERNTIYF.

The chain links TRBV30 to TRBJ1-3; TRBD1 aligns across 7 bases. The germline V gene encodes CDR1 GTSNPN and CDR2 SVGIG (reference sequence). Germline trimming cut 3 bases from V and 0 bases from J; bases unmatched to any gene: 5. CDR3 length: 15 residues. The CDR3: CAWRGQLTSGNTIYF. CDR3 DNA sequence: TGTGCCTGGAGGGGACAGCTCACCTCTGGAAACACCATATATTTT. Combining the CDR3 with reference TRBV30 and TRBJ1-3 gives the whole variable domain SQTIHQWPATLVQPVGSPLSLECTVEGTSNPNLYWYRQAAGRGLQLLFYSVGIGQISSEVPQNLSASRPQDRQFILSSKKLLLSDSGFYLCAWRGQLTSGNTIYFGEGSWLTVV.

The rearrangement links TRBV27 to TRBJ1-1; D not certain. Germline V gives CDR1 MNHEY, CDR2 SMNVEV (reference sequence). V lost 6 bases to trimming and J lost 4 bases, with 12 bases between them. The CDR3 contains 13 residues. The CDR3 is CASSLVEGTEAFF. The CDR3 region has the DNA TGTGCCAGCAGCCTAGTGGAGGGCACTGAAGCTTTCTTT.